Presented here are 25 T cell receptor beta chains from one specimen sequenced in a study of cytotoxic CD8 clonotypes in ibrutinib-treated CLL. Repertoires were generated with immunoSEQ multiplex PCR, while TCRdb's copy carries only in-frame clones and drops some. The sample lists 150,000 to 200,000 clones, about 80% occurring once. Sequenced here: PBMCs, sampled after 24 months of ibrutinib treatment. All receptors derive from a human donor with chronic lymphocytic leukemia.

For this clone: Additional DNA sequences in this sample encode the identical CDR3. CDR3 sequence reads: CASSLTGSPYEQYF. The CDR3 DNA reads TGCGCCAGCAGCTTGACGGGATCCCCCTACGAGCAGTACTTC. The J gene is TRBJ2-7, the V gene TRBV5-1; the D gene is possibly TRBD2 (5 bases). The V end was cut by 1 base, the J end by 2 bases, with 10 bases between. Germline V gene lookup returns CDR1 SGHRS and CDR2 YFSETQ. The CDR3 covers 14 residues.

CDR3 residues: CASSEERGGELFF. The DNA for the CDR3 is TGTGCCAGCAGTGAAGAGAGGGGCGGGGAGCTGTTTTTT. V gene TRBV6-1 combines with J gene TRBJ2-2; D assignment may be TRBD1 or TRBD2 (5 bases each). Trimming removed 1 base at V and 7 bases at J, with 7 bases between. The CDR3 spans 13 residues. Germline loops: CDR1 MNHNS, CDR2 SASEGT.

This clone was counted once. The chain is built from TRBV19 and TRBJ2-5; 10 bases map to TRBD2. CDR3 length equals 15 residues. After removal of 5 bases from V and 3 bases from J, the junction contained 6 bases not matched to a gene. CDR1 and CDR2 from the germline V gene are LNHDA and SQIVND (reference sequence). The CDR3 region is CASSALLAGEETQYF. DNA of the CDR3: TGTGCCAGTAGTGCCCTTCTAGCGGGAGAAGAGACCCAGTACTTC.

The chain has TRBV30 and TRBJ1-3; D is unclear. Germline-derived CDR1 and CDR2 are GTSNPN and SVGIG (reference sequence). This CDR3 spans 14 amino acids. Trimming removed 4 bases at V and 0 bases at J, with 10 bases between. CDR3 bases: TGTGCCTGGACCTCAGTCTTCTCTGGAAACACCATATATTTT. Its protein is CAWTSVFSGNTIYF.

V gene TRBV4-3 combines with J gene TRBJ2-1; the match to TRBD2 covers 9 bases. V dropped 0 bases and J dropped 8; count of bases not matched to a gene: 5. Germline-derived CDR1 and CDR2 are LGHNA and YSLEER. This CDR3 is 15 amino acids long. This CDR3 is CASSQDRAGGYEQFF. The CDR3 bases are TGCGCCAGCAGCCAAGATCGAGCGGGAGGCTATGAGCAGTTCTTC.

The V and J genes are TRBV4-3 and TRBJ2-3; D not certain. Per germline, CDR1 LGHNA and CDR2 YSLEER. Deletions cut 1 base from V and 8 bases from J, with 19 bases between. This CDR3 has 16 residues. CDR3 sequence: CASSQVHPRPAATQYF. The CDR3 region has the DNA TGCGCCAGCAGCCAAGTCCATCCTAGACCGGCGGCTACGCAGTATTTT.

The chain is built from TRBV6-5 and TRBJ1-2; D possibly corresponds to TRBD1 (6 bases). The CDR3 has 13 residues. The germline gives CDR1 MNHEY, CDR2 SVGAGI. Trimming shortened V by 8 bases and J by 2 bases, and 12 bases separated the two germline ends. CDR3 loop: CASGHGGNYGYTF. For the CDR3, the DNA is TGTGCCAGCGGGCATGGGGGCAACTATGGCTACACCTTC.

This clone was counted only a few times. This sequence joins TRBV20-1 and TRBJ2-7, with 7 bases fitting TRBD1. Germline-derived CDR1 and CDR2 are DFQATT and SNEGSKA (reference sequence). CDR3 length equals 10 residues. V gave up 7 bases and J gave up 6 bases; unmatched junction bases: 3. The CDR3 here is CSGGQLEQYF. The CDR3 DNA reads as TGCAGTGGGGGACAGCTCGAGCAGTACTTC.

V usage is TRBV7-9 and J usage is TRBJ1-3, with D perhaps TRBD1 (5 bases). Germline CDR1 is SEHNR and CDR2 is FQNEAQ (reference sequence). V lost 0 bases and J 2 bases, leaving 5 bases between the germline ends. This CDR3 comprises 14 residues. The CDR3 DNA follows: TGTGCCAGCAGCTTAGCACAGGCTGGAAACACCATATATTTT. Its translation: CASSLAQAGNTIYF.

The chain recombines TRBV4-2 with TRBJ2-2, with 7 bases lining up with TRBD1. The CDR3 has 14 residues. Per germline, CDR1 LGHNA and CDR2 YNFKEQ. J gave up 1 base and V 4 bases, and 0 bases lay outside the gene matches. The CDR3 bases are TGTGCCAGCAGCCGGACAGGGAACACCGGGGAGCTGTTTTTT. It codes for CASSRTGNTGELFF.

The chain recombines TRBV9 with TRBJ1-1, with TRBD1 matching 7 bases. Trimming removed 3 bases from V and 4 bases from J; junction bases left unmatched: 3. Germline assignment: CDR1 SGDLS and CDR2 YYNGEE. CDR3 size: 13 residues. This CDR3 reads CASSGTGVTEAFF. For the CDR3, the DNA is TGTGCCAGCAGCGGAACAGGGGTCACTGAAGCTTTCTTT. Variable domain in full (rest from reference TRBV9 and TRBJ1-1): DSGVTQTPKHLITATGQRVTLRCSPRSGDLSVYWYQQSLDQGLQFLIQYYNGEERAKGNILERFSAQQFPDLHSELNLSSLELGDSALYFCASSGTGVTEAFFGQGTRLTVV.

The chain couples TRBV9 to TRBJ1-1, with TRBD1 matching 8 bases. This CDR3 comprises 15 residues. V lost 4 bases, J lost 7 bases, and 12 bases stayed unmatched. CDR1 SGDLS and CDR2 YYNGEE come from the germline V gene. The CDR3 DNA reads as TGTGCCAGCAGCCCCCCGACAGGGGCAGCGCGTGAAGCTTTCTTT. This encodes CASSPPTGAAREAFF.

The V gene is TRBV5-5, the J gene TRBJ1-4, with no clear D. V lost 1 base to trimming and J lost 7 bases, with 11 bases between them. Germline CDR1 reads SGHKS; CDR2 reads YYEKEE (reference sequence). CDR3 size: 14 residues. The CDR3 bases are TGTGCCAGCAGCTTGTGGTCCACCGGTGAAAAACTGTTTTTT. This translates into CASSLWSTGEKLFF.

The V and J genes are TRBV18 and TRBJ1-5; TRBD1 might be the D (6 bases). V lost 5 bases to trimming and J lost 0 bases, with 17 bases between them. The CDR3 contains 17 residues. Germline V lookup: CDR1 KGHSH, CDR2 LQKENI. CDR3 loop: CASSVDRDTGSNQPQHF. In DNA form, the CDR3 reads TGTGCCAGCTCAGTAGACCGGGACACCGGTAGCAATCAGCCCCAGCATTTT.

This clone is a singleton in its sample. V gene TRBV5-4 combines with J gene TRBJ1-2; D gene unclear. CDR1 and CDR2 from the germline V gene are SGHNT and YYREEE (reference sequence). This CDR3 spans 14 amino acids. Trimming removed 7 bases from V and 0 bases from J, with 13 bases in between. Here the CDR3 DNA reads TGTGCCAGCTCGAAATCGCTAACTAACTATGGCTACACCTTC. This gives the protein CASSKSLTNYGYTF.

The chain joins TRBV29-1 to TRBJ2-1, with unresolved D. CDR1 and CDR2 from the germline V gene are SQVTM and ANQGSEA. This CDR3 spans 12 amino acids. V lost 6 bases to trimming and J lost 6 bases, with 12 bases between them. The CDR3 sequence: CSVEKTLNEQFF. The CDR3 DNA is TGCAGCGTGGAAAAGACTCTCAATGAGCAGTTCTTC.

This clone was seen only once. V gene TRBV4-3 combines with J gene TRBJ2-7; 7 bases are a match to TRBD2. CDR1 is LGHNA and CDR2 is YSLEER in the germline V gene. Losses at the gene ends were 0 bases for V and 4 bases for J; bases not matched to a gene: 3. The CDR3 totals 14 residues. CDR3 nucleotides: TGCGCCAGCAGCCAAGAGGGGGGGAAGTACGAGCAGTACTTC. Amino acid sequence: CASSQEGGKYEQYF.

With regard to this clone: No DNA is shown, since the ends of the CDR3 on it are uncertain; the CDR3 is the one TCRdb lists. This chain links TRBV5-1 with TRBJ1-2; the listed D gene, TRBD1, was not tested against the DNA. Germline V CDR1 and CDR2: SGHRS, YFSETQ. The CDR3 is 15 residues long, ends included. CDR3 in amino acids: CASSLDVVGQGASTF.

The chain employs TRBV6-1 and TRBJ2-5; 8 bases align to TRBD1. The CDR3 has 12 residues. The germline gives CDR1 MNHNS, CDR2 SASEGT. The CDR3, as DNA: TGTGCAACCAGGGGGCGCGGAGAGACCCAGTACTTC. Amino acid sequence: CATRGRGETQYF.

The chain has TRBV4-1 and TRBJ1-2, with 7 bases identical to TRBD1. This CDR3 comprises 15 residues. Germline V gene lookup returns CDR1 MGHRA and CDR2 YSYEKL. The V and J ends lost 0 bases and 4 bases, in that order; junction bases with no gene match: 5. The CDR3 sequence: CASSQDLDRAYGYTF. CDR3 bases: TGCGCCAGCAGCCAAGATCTTGACAGGGCCTATGGCTACACCTTC.

The chain joins TRBV15 to TRBJ1-1; D not resolved. CDR1 and CDR2 from the germline V gene are LNHNV and YYDKDF (reference sequence). The CDR3 has 14 residues. Trimming took off 0 bases at V and 9 bases at J, with 14 bases between the two ends. The chain's CDR3 is CATSRDGKALKAFF. The CDR3 region has the DNA TGTGCCACCAGCAGAGATGGCAAGGCTTTGAAAGCTTTCTTT.

Comments on this clone: An end of the junction does not agree with germline; a read error may underlie this. This sequence joins TRBV11-2 and TRBJ1-2; 11 bases fit TRBD1. The CDR3 runs to 13 residues. The V gene's germline CDR1 is SGHAT and CDR2 FQNNGV. The CDR3 spells CASSLWDRGSSVF. For the CDR3, the DNA is TGTGCCAGCAGCTTATGGGACAGGGGGTCGAGCGTCTTC. The complete variable domain, with remaining parts taken from reference TRBV11-2 and TRBJ1-2, reads EAGVAQSPRYKIIEKRQSVAFWCNPISGHATLYWYQQILGQGPKLLIQFQNNGVVDDSQLPKDRFSAERLKGVDSTLKIQPAKLEDSAVYLCASSLWDRGSSVFGSGTRLTVV.

The DNA for the CDR3 is TGTGCCAGCAGTCTTAACACCGGGGAGCTGTTTTTT. Amino acids: CASSLNTGELFF. The chain carries TRBV28 and TRBJ2-2; no reliable D call. This CDR3 region has 12 residues. V was trimmed by 5 bases and J by 2 bases, leaving 3 bases between them. Germline values: CDR1 MDHEN, CDR2 SYDVKM.

This chain connects TRBV16 to TRBJ2-2; TRBD1 aligns across 9 bases. CDR3 length equals 15 residues. V shed 0 bases, J shed 4 bases, and the junction held 0 bases outside the gene matches. The germline V gene encodes CDR1 KGHSY and CDR2 FQNENV. The DNA of the CDR3 is TGTGCCAGCAGCCAATCGACAGGGGGCACCGGGGAGCTGTTTTTT. It encodes CASSQSTGGTGELFF.

The chain has TRBV2 and TRBJ1-4; D gene unclear. The V gene's germline CDR1 is SNHLY and CDR2 FYNNEI. The CDR3 is made up of 13 amino acids. With 2 bases removed from V and 8 bases from J, the gap between germline ends came to 9 bases. CDR3 region: CASSELGREKLFF. The CDR3 nucleotides are TGTGCCAGCAGTGAATTGGGTCGGGAAAAACTGTTTTTT.